The 18 T cell receptor beta chains below all came from one sample that was sequenced in a study of T cells in Graves' hyperthyroidism and ophthalmopathy. It was RNA transcripts that yielded the amplified TCR beta CDR3 regions. A set of HTBI primers served as the primers for a first-round RT-PCR of the TCR CDR3. TCRdb called the multiplex PCR reads again in MiXCR, with one record for every CDR3 protein. This table holds 360,000 or so distinct CDR3 sequences, over 12% found once. The sample consisted of blood. All receptors derive from a woman in her sixties or seventies with Graves' ophthalmopathy.

This clonotype was seen only a few times. The genes are TRBV6-1 and TRBJ1-2; D might be TRBD1 (5 bases). Between the trimmed V and J ends, which lost 5 bases and 6 bases, there was a span of 16 bases. Germline V lookup: CDR1 MNHNS, CDR2 SASEGT. The CDR3 consists of 14 residues. CDR3 amino acids: CASSRGGRVDGYTF. The CDR3 DNA is TGTGCCAGCAGTCGGGGGGGGAGGGTGGATGGCTACACCTTC.

This clonotype was picked up many times. V gene TRBV29-1 combines with J gene TRBJ2-1; 9 bases match TRBD2. This CDR3 region has 16 residues. Looked up from germline, CDR1 is SQVTM and CDR2 is ANQGSEA. V shed 1 base, J shed 0 bases, and the junction held 4 bases outside the gene matches. The chain's CDR3 is CSVEGTSESSYNEQFF. CDR3 nucleotide sequence: TGCAGCGTTGAAGGGACTAGCGAGAGCTCCTACAATGAGCAGTTCTTC.

This clonotype was observed many times. V and J are TRBV7-2 and TRBJ2-7; possibly TRBD1 for D (6 bases). The V and J ends lost 2 bases and 2 bases respectively, with 13 bases between them. CDR1 and CDR2 (germline): SGHTA, FQGNSA. The CDR3 loop spans 15 amino acids. The CDR3 protein is CASSLFQGSAYEQYF. Here the CDR3 DNA reads TGTGCCAGCAGCTTATTTCAGGGGTCCGCCTACGAGCAGTACTTC.

This clonotype was observed a handful of times. V is TRBV20-1 and J is TRBJ1-2, with D possibly TRBD1 on 5 matching bases. This CDR3 contains 15 residues. Trimming removed 3 bases from V and 5 bases from J, with 19 bases in between. Looked up from germline, CDR1 is DFQATT and CDR2 is SNEGSKA (reference sequence). CDR3 sequence reads: CSARPPTDLLYGYTF. DNA of the CDR3: TGCAGTGCTAGGCCCCCGACAGATCTACTGTATGGCTACACCTTC.

CDR3 amino acids: CASSPPVGISGANVLTF. The CDR3 DNA is TGTGCCAGCTCACCACCAGTTGGTATCTCTGGGGCCAACGTCCTGACTTTC. V gene TRBV18 combines with J gene TRBJ2-6; D not resolved. Germline assignment: CDR1 KGHSH and CDR2 LQKENI. The CDR3 runs to 17 residues. V dropped 0 bases and J dropped 0 bases, with 9 bases sitting between them. The whole variable domain, remainder taken from reference TRBV18 and TRBJ2-6, is NAGVMQNPRHLVRRRGQEARLRCSPMKGHSHVYWYRQLPEEGLKFMVYLQKENIIDESGMPKERFSAEFPKEGPSILRIQQVVRGDSAAYFCASSPPVGISGANVLTFGAGSRLTVL.

This clonotype was seen repeatedly, ten times or more. The chain links TRBV27 to TRBJ1-5; 7 bases are shared with TRBD1. The length of the CDR3 is 14 residues. V shed 4 bases and J 6 bases; nucleotides not matched to a gene: 6. Germline CDR1 MNHEY, CDR2 SMNVEV (reference sequence). CDR3 in DNA: TGTGCCAGCAGTTCTTCAGGGGGAGGTCAGCCCCAGCATTTT. This codes for CASSSSGGGQPQHF.

This clonotype was recorded at least ten times. This chain links TRBV24-1 with TRBJ2-5; 14 bases line up with TRBD2. Germline V lookup: CDR1 KGHDR, CDR2 SFDVKD. This CDR3 has 16 residues. The V gene end was trimmed by 2 bases and the J gene end by 5 bases; junction bases not matched to a gene: 3. This chain's CDR3 is CATSDSRLAGGETQYF. Written as DNA, the CDR3 is TGTGCCACCAGTGATTCCAGACTAGCGGGAGGGGAGACCCAGTACTTC.

The genes are TRBV6-1 and TRBJ1-4; D is ambiguous. The CDR3 has 14 amino acids. Per the germline V gene, CDR1 is MNHNS and CDR2 is SASEGT. Trimming left V 6 bases short and J 15 bases short, with 23 bases between. The CDR3, as DNA: TGTGCCAGCAGCGCCGGACGCCCGGAGTTGTACTTGTTTTTT. This translates into CASSAGRPELYLFF.

This clonotype was counted a few times. In DNA form, the CDR3 reads TGCGCCAGCAGCCAAGATCGGCTCAGCACAGATACGCAGTATTTT. This sequence encodes CASSQDRLSTDTQYF. The rearrangement joins TRBV4-1 to TRBJ2-3; no definite D call. V was pared by 0 bases and J by 0 bases, with 7 bases between. The CDR3 totals 15 residues. The germline V gene encodes CDR1 MGHRA and CDR2 YSYEKL.

Ten or more counts support this clonotype. The V call is TRBV12-3 or TRBV12-4, the J call TRBJ2-2; 9 nucleotides line up with TRBD1. This CDR3 region has 11 residues. Trimming at V came to 6 bases and at J to 13 bases, leaving 3 bases not matched to a gene. In DNA form, the CDR3 reads TGTGCCAGCAGCCCGGGACAGGGGCTGTTTTTT. This translates into CASSPGQGLFF.

This clonotype was counted at least ten times. This CDR3 reads CASSPTGGMQPQHF. CDR3 nucleotides: TGTGCCAGCAGTCCGACAGGGGGCATGCAGCCCCAGCATTTT. This rearrangement joins TRBV27 to TRBJ1-5, with 10 bases identical to TRBD1. This CDR3 is built from 14 residues. Trimming cost V 5 bases and J 7 bases; bases outside gene matches: 5. From germline, CDR1 is MNHEY and CDR2 SMNVEV (reference sequence).

The table lists this clonotype with many counts. V is TRBV12-3 or TRBV12-4 and J is TRBJ2-1; the match to TRBD2 covers 8 bases. Germline trimming cut 7 bases from V and 3 bases from J; bases unmatched to any gene: 11. The CDR3 is 16 residues long. The CDR3 sequence: CASTTRGGAYYNEQFF. The CDR3 DNA reads TGTGCCAGCACCACCCGGGGGGGGGCCTACTACAATGAGCAGTTCTTC.

In its sample, this clonotype was seen a few times. This CDR3 is CSSRQGGEQFF. The CDR3, as DNA: TGCAGCTCCAGACAGGGGGGTGAGCAGTTCTTC. The chain employs TRBV29-1 and TRBJ2-1; 9 positions agree with TRBD1. The CDR3 has 11 amino acids. The germline V gene encodes CDR1 SQVTM and CDR2 ANQGSEA. V lost 8 bases, J lost 9 bases, and 5 bases stayed unmatched.

This chain links TRBV18 with TRBJ2-2, with D possibly matching TRBD2 (6 bases). Germline CDR1 is KGHSH and CDR2 is LQKENI. The CDR3 totals 14 residues. Trimming removed 0 bases at V and 4 bases at J, with 6 bases between. The CDR3, as DNA: TGTGCCAGCTCACCACCTAGCGGCACCGGGGAGCTGTTTTTT. Its translation is CASSPPSGTGELFF.

About this clonotype: This may arise from a read error, as a much more abundant clone is one base away. V is TRBV11-2 and J is TRBJ2-1; no reliable D call. Between the trimmed V and J ends, which lost 4 bases and 1 base, there was a span of 8 bases. CDR3 length equals 14 residues. Germline V gene data show CDR1 as SGHAT and CDR2 as FQNNGV. CDR3: CASSSDGSYNEQFF. In DNA form, the CDR3 reads TGTGCCAGCAGCTCGGATGGATCCTACAATGAGCAGTTCTTC.

This clonotype was found many times. The rearrangement uses TRBV20-1 and TRBJ2-5, with 9 bases aligning to TRBD2. Germline trimming cut 0 bases from V and 4 bases from J; bases unmatched to any gene: 9. There are 16 residues in the CDR3. CDR1 and CDR2 (germline): DFQATT, SNEGSKA (reference sequence). For the CDR3, the DNA is TGCAGTGCTAGAGATTGGGGCGGGAGGGCCGGAGAGACCCAGTACTTC. Translated, it gives CSARDWGGRAGETQYF.

The V and J genes are TRBV3-1 and TRBJ2-1; either TRBD1 or TRBD2 may fit D (5 bases each). Per germline, CDR1 LGHDT and CDR2 YNNKEL (reference sequence). The CDR3 is made up of 16 amino acids. With 0 bases removed from V and 0 bases from J, the gap between germline ends came to 9 bases. Here the CDR3 reads CASSQDEGFSYNEQFF. CDR3 DNA: TGTGCCAGCAGCCAAGATGAGGGGTTCTCCTACAATGAGCAGTTCTTC.

This clonotype was observed a handful of times. This chain links TRBV5-1 with TRBJ1-5; D remains unclear. Trimming pared 1 base from V and 7 bases from J, leaving 12 bases between. Looked up from germline, CDR1 is SGHRS and CDR2 is YFSETQ. The CDR3 loop spans 14 amino acids. In nucleotides, the CDR3 is TGCGCCAGCAGCTTGAACTCGGAGGGACAGCCCCAGCATTTT. As protein: CASSLNSEGQPQHF.